The present entry profiles one TCR beta chain with its context. The antigen remains unidentified. This sample is drawn from a study of beta chain features in type 1 diabetes. Findings and caveats of the study: Moderate yet significant TCRB CDR3 shortening was seen in Type 1 diabetes patients in all four CD4+ subsets.

From germline, CDR1 is SEHNR and CDR2 FQNEAQ (reference sequence). The length of the CDR3 is 16 residues. V shed 5 bases, J shed 4 bases, and the junction held 10 bases outside the gene matches. Reverse transcription of all isolated RNA meant that expressed TCRB transcripts were sequenced. TCRdb's table, derived via immunoSEQ multiplex PCR, lists solely in-frame clones and lacks some. The sample has roughly 330,000 clones, about 14% seen once; the top ten hold about 0.016%. The material sequenced was naive CD4+ T cells from blood. The receptor was isolated from a woman aged 18-29 years with type 1 diabetes. The chain couples TRBV7-9 to TRBJ2-5; TRBD1 matches at 10 bases. The CDR3 region has the DNA TGTGCCAGCAGCAGACATCTGACAGGGGGCGGAGAGACCCAGTACTTC. It yields the protein CASSRHLTGGGETQYF.